These 19 T cell receptor beta chains came from one sample sequenced in a study of T cells in tumors after PD-1 blockade (dated by TCRdb to between 2018 and 2020). The time point tag for this specimen amounts to: before anti-PD-1 therapy. The library was made by the immunoSEQ multiplex PCR assay. In TCRdb, the immuneACCESS table is reduced to in-frame sequences with V and J assigned. These tables do not hold every clone; where another copy was compared, an unresolved V gene accounts for under half, and the others remain unexplained. For this sample the table gives some 20,000 clones, of which 78% were detected only once. Of the sample, around 28% is held by the ten largest clones. Sequencing used PBMCs, obtained before anti-PD-1 treatment. The receptors shown here come from a human donor with basal cell carcinoma.

This chain uses TRBV15 with TRBJ2-7; TRBD2 aligns across 10 bases. Germline V lookup: CDR1 LNHNV, CDR2 YYDKDF (reference sequence). CDR3 length equals 15 residues. V trimming: 0 bases; J trimming: 2 bases; junction bases outside the gene matches: 1. CDR3 loop: CATSRDTSGTYEQYF. CDR3 nucleotides: TGTGCCACCAGCAGAGATACTAGCGGGACCTACGAGCAGTACTTC.

By share, this clone counts as medium-sized. The chain has TRBV10-1 and TRBJ1-1; D gene unclear. Trimming removed 8 bases at V and 8 bases at J, with 6 bases between. Germline V CDR1 and CDR2: WNHNN, SYGVQD (reference sequence). The CDR3 has 9 amino acids. The CDR3 bases are TGCGCCAGCTCCAGCGAAGCTTTCTTT. It codes for CASSSEAFF.

The V gene is TRBV4-1, the J gene TRBJ1-4, with 9 bases lining up with TRBD1. Germline V lookup: CDR1 MGHRA, CDR2 YSYEKL. V was clipped by 4 bases and J by 0 bases; unmatched bases: 9. CDR3 length: 18 amino acids. CDR3 sequence: CASSRTDRGYATNEKLFF. CDR3 sequence (DNA): TGCGCCAGCAGCCGCACGGACAGGGGTTACGCAACTAATGAAAAACTGTTTTTT.

The chain combines TRBV19 with TRBJ2-6; 7 nucleotides agree with TRBD2. CDR3 length: 16 residues. With V trimmed by 6 bases and J by 0 bases, 5 bases remained unmatched. Germline CDR1 reads LNHDA; CDR2 reads SQIVND (reference sequence). The CDR3 loop is CASRGGYFSGANVLTF. The CDR3 DNA sequence: TGTGCCAGTAGGGGAGGGTACTTCTCTGGGGCCAACGTCCTGACTTTC.

The V gene is TRBV18, the J gene TRBJ2-5; D not certain. Germline CDR1 KGHSH, CDR2 LQKENI. The CDR3 is 14 residues long. V was pared by 2 bases and J by 5 bases, with 12 bases between. CDR3 sequence: CASSPFPGPETQYF. CDR3 DNA: TGTGCCAGCTCACCATTCCCGGGCCCGGAGACCCAGTACTTC. Looking up the rest from reference TRBV18 and TRBJ2-5 gives the full variable domain: NAGVMQNPRHLVRRRGQEARLRCSPMKGHSHVYWYRQLPEEGLKFMVYLQKENIIDESGMPKERFSAEFPKEGPSILRIQQVVRGDSAAYFCASSPFPGPETQYFGPGTRLLVL.

The rearrangement uses TRBV10-3 and TRBJ2-3; 9 nucleotides line up with TRBD2. Germline CDR1 and CDR2: ENHRY and SYGVKD. The J segment lost 6 bases and the V segment lost 3 bases, leaving 10 bases of the junction unmatched. The CDR3 has 16 amino acids. This chain's CDR3 is CAISDALAGERDTQYF. The CDR3, as DNA: TGTGCCATCAGTGACGCCTTAGCGGGGGAGCGGGATACGCAGTATTTT.

In this sample, this clone turned up once. The gene calls are TRBV5-1 and TRBJ2-7; D is tentatively TRBD1 or TRBD2 (5 bases each). Per the germline V gene, CDR1 is SGHRS and CDR2 is YFSETQ. This CDR3 is built from 13 residues. The V end was cut by 2 bases, the J end by 4 bases, with 10 bases between. As DNA, the CDR3 is TGCGCCAGCAGCTTCGACAGACTATACGAGCAGTACTTC. Protein: CASSFDRLYEQYF.

CDR3 residues: CASSRQGREKLFF. The CDR3 bases are TGTGCCAGCAGTAGACAGGGGAGGGAAAAACTGTTTTTT. The V call is TRBV2, the J call TRBJ1-4; 8 nucleotides match TRBD1. Germline trimming cut 5 bases from V and 8 bases from J; bases unmatched to any gene: 4. The CDR3 length is 13 residues. From germline, CDR1 is SNHLY and CDR2 FYNNEI.

This sequence joins TRBV13 and TRBJ2-1; 7 bases fit TRBD1. The germline gives CDR1 PRHDT, CDR2 FYEKMQ (reference sequence). V was clipped by 0 bases and J by 4 bases; unmatched bases: 3. This CDR3 has 15 residues. Written as DNA, the CDR3 is TGTGCCAGCAGCTTAGGAGGGGGCTGGTACAATGAGCAGTTCTTC. The encoded protein is CASSLGGGWYNEQFF.

The chain links TRBV27 to TRBJ2-2; the D call may be TRBD1 or TRBD2 (5 bases each). The CDR3 runs to 13 residues. CDR1 and CDR2 (germline): MNHEY, SMNVEV (reference sequence). V was cut by 6 bases and J by 7 bases, with 12 bases left in between. CDR3: CASSPRDRGELFF. DNA of the CDR3: TGTGCCAGCAGCCCAAGGGACCGCGGGGAGCTGTTTTTT.

The chain links TRBV15 to TRBJ1-4; tentative D call: TRBD1 (5 bases). CDR1 is LNHNV, CDR2 YYDKDF, per germline (reference sequence). Trimming pared 0 bases from V and 11 bases from J, leaving 22 bases between. The CDR3 length is 17 residues. The CDR3, as DNA: TGTGCCACCAGCAGAGATTTTGGTTTACAGGTCACATCCAAACTGTTTTTT. This gives the protein CATSRDFGLQVTSKLFF.

The genes are TRBV7-9 and TRBJ2-7, with 9 nucleotides matching TRBD1. This CDR3 has 16 amino acids. Looked up from germline, CDR1 is SEHNR and CDR2 is FQNEAQ (reference sequence). V dropped 2 bases and J dropped 2; count of bases not matched to a gene: 7. The CDR3 spells CASSLSRTGGTYEQYF. Written as DNA, the CDR3 is TGTGCCAGCAGCTTATCTCGCACAGGGGGCACCTACGAGCAGTACTTC.

Comment on this clone: Sequence at one end of the junction differs from germline and may be a read error. The same CDR3 is also encoded by other DNA sequences in this sample. CDR3 coding DNA: TGTCCCAGCAGTTATGGGTGGGCGGGGGAGGGGAGCTCCTACAATGAGCAGTTCTTC. Translation gives CPSSYGWAGEGSSYNEQFF. The V gene is TRBV2, the J gene TRBJ2-1; 7 nucleotides align to TRBD2. Germline assignment: CDR1 SNHLY and CDR2 FYNNEI. The CDR3 has 19 amino acids.

The V gene is TRBV14, the J gene TRBJ2-1; D is possibly TRBD1 (6 bases). The CDR3 spans 17 residues. The V end lost 4 bases, the J end lost 0 bases, and 16 bases lay between the germline ends. Germline CDR1 reads SGHDN; CDR2 reads FVKESK. The CDR3 region has the DNA TGTGCCAGCAGCCCCCGGACAGCCATAAGCTCCTACAATGAGCAGTTCTTC. The encoded protein is CASSPRTAISSYNEQFF. Together with reference TRBV14 and TRBJ2-1, the CDR3 gives the full variable domain: EAGVTQFPSHSVIEKGQTVTLRCDPISGHDNLYWYRRVMGKEIKFLLHFVKESKQDESGMPNNRFLAERTGGTYSTLKVQPAELEDSGVYFCASSPRTAISSYNEQFFGPGTRLTVL.

The chain uses TRBV9 and TRBJ2-7; 9 bases are shared with TRBD2. V lost 1 base to trimming and J lost 6 bases; unmatched junction nucleotides: 8. Germline-derived CDR1 and CDR2 are SGDLS and YYNGEE. The CDR3 extends over 15 amino acids. The CDR3 sequence is CASSVQSSGDGEQYF. In DNA, the CDR3 is TGTGCCAGCAGCGTACAATCTAGCGGGGATGGCGAGCAGTACTTC.

In regard to this clone: The sample holds other DNA sequences that translate to the same CDR3. The CDR3 DNA follows: TGTGCCCGCCGTGACGGGGGGGCGCGGGAGGGGAGCTCCTACAATGAGCAGTTCTTC. This encodes CARRDGGAREGSSYNEQFF. The V and J genes are TRBV2 and TRBJ2-1; TRBD2 agrees at 9 bases. Trimming at V came to 11 bases and at J to 0 bases, leaving 20 bases not matched to a gene. In germline, CDR1 is SNHLY, CDR2 FYNNEI. CDR3 length equals 19 residues.

The V and J genes are TRBV5-4 and TRBJ1-2; D perhaps matches TRBD1 (5 bases). Germline assignment: CDR1 SGHNT and CDR2 YYREEE (reference sequence). This CDR3 contains 12 residues. V was pared by 2 bases and J by 6 bases, with 8 bases between. The CDR3 protein is CASSLWGNGYTF. CDR3 coding DNA: TGTGCCAGCAGCTTATGGGGGAATGGCTACACCTTC.

This clone was recorded only once. The junction departs from germline at one end; a sequencing error may be responsible. The chain is built from TRBV4-1 and TRBJ2-7; no clear D. The CDR3 runs to 14 residues. CDR1 is MGHRA and CDR2 is YSYEKL in the germline V gene. The CDR3 protein is CASSQGSGPYEQYF. The CDR3 nucleotides read TGCGCCAGCAGTCAAGGTTCAGGACCCTACGAGCAGTACTTC.

The V gene is TRBV20-1, the J gene TRBJ1-1; D not resolved. CDR1 is DFQATT, CDR2 SNEGSKA, per germline (reference sequence). The V end was cut by 3 bases, the J end by 8 bases, with 13 bases between. The CDR3 has 12 residues. CDR3 sequence: CSASYSEREAFF. The CDR3 bases are TGCAGTGCTAGTTACAGCGAGCGGGAAGCTTTCTTT.